This T cell receptor beta chain came from a study of T cells after yellow fever vaccination. This clonotype has at least ten counts. The antigen is unknown. Study-wide results and caveats: Abundant clonotypes from the bulk population could get into FACS-sorted repertoires as contaminants.

V was clipped by 6 bases and J by 1 base, with 10 bases between them. The CDR3 is 13 residues long. Germline loops: CDR1 SGHKS, CDR2 YYEKEE (reference sequence). From the 5' RACE reads, TCRdb called clonotypes with MiXCR, one entry per CDR3 protein. The repertoire holds 300,000 to 400,000 distinct CDR3 sequences, with around a tenth as singletons. This chain links TRBV5-5 with TRBJ2-5, with D possibly TRBD2 on 6 matching bases. This receptor was taken from a man between 18 and 35 years old who received the YFV17D yellow fever vaccine. This specimen was CD4+ T cells sorted from PBMCs, taken 45 days after the yellow fever booster vaccination. The CDR3 protein is CASTLGGQETQYF. CDR3 DNA sequence: TGTGCCAGCACCCTCGGGGGCCAAGAGACCCAGTACTTC. Together with reference TRBV5-5 and TRBJ2-5, the CDR3 gives the full variable domain: DAGVTQSPTHLIKTRGQQVTLRCSPISGHKSVSWYQQVLGQGPQFIFQYYEKEERGRGNFPDRFSARQFPNYSSELNVNALLLGDSALYLCASTLGGQETQYFGPGTRLLVL.